The 15 T cell receptor beta chains given below trace back to one sample, sequenced in a study of CD8+ T cells in alopecia areata. Extraction of RNA preceded its reverse transcription into cDNA, which served as the sequencing template. Assay used: immunoSEQ multiplex PCR; TCRdb lists only in-frame clones, some missing. Of some 200,000 clones listed, 59% are singletons. Sequencing used CD4+ T cells sorted from blood, obtained at week 0. Source of these receptors: a human donor with alopecia areata.

This clone was seen a single time. This chain uses TRBV10-3 with TRBJ2-7, with 9 bases identical to TRBD1. This CDR3 region has 15 residues. The V gene's germline CDR1 is ENHRY and CDR2 SYGVKD. J lost 0 bases, V lost 9 bases, and 9 bases had no gene match. This chain's CDR3 is CAISHPGQGSYEQYF. The CDR3 DNA reads TGTGCCATATCTCATCCGGGACAGGGCTCCTACGAGCAGTACTTC.

This clone was seen once. This sequence joins TRBV2 and TRBJ2-3; maybe TRBD1 (5 bases). CDR1 is SNHLY, CDR2 FYNNEI, per germline. The CDR3 runs 13 residues. V lost 5 bases, J lost 6 bases, and 12 bases lay in between. In DNA, the CDR3 is TGTGCCAGCAGTCGACAACCAGGGGATACGCAGTATTTT. This gives the protein CASSRQPGDTQYF.

The chain combines TRBV6-6 with TRBJ2-1; TRBD1 aligns across 8 bases. The CDR3 runs 13 residues. Germline CDR1 reads MNHNY; CDR2 reads SVGAGI (reference sequence). V shed 8 bases and J 1 base; nucleotides not matched to a gene: 1. CDR3: CASDRGSYNEQFF. CDR3 bases: TGTGCCAGCGACAGGGGTTCCTACAATGAGCAGTTCTTC.

This chain connects TRBV6-1 to TRBJ1-2; D gene ambiguous. CDR3 length: 15 residues. Trimming left V 7 bases short and J 0 bases short, with 15 bases between. The germline gives CDR1 MNHNS, CDR2 SASEGT. CDR3 amino acids: CASKPDPLANYGYTF. Here the CDR3 DNA reads TGTGCCAGCAAACCGGACCCGCTCGCTAACTATGGCTACACCTTC.

This clone was observed a few times. The chain uses TRBV29-1 and TRBJ2-1; the match to TRBD1 covers 8 bases. The CDR3 contains 14 residues. J was trimmed by 7 bases and V by 7 bases; bases with no gene match: 12. Germline V gene data show CDR1 as SQVTM and CDR2 as ANQGSEA. Here the CDR3 reads CSAARGQEMNEQFF. In DNA, the CDR3 is TGCAGCGCCGCCAGGGGACAGGAGATGAATGAGCAGTTCTTC.

V and J are TRBV5-1 and TRBJ2-7; 10 nucleotides align to TRBD2. There are 15 residues in the CDR3. Germline V gives CDR1 SGHRS, CDR2 YFSETQ. The junction had 4 bases not matched to a gene; V was cut back by 1 base and J by 3 bases. This CDR3 is CASSLLASGGYEQYF. Written as DNA, the CDR3 is TGCGCCAGCAGCTTGTTGGCTAGCGGGGGCTACGAGCAGTACTTC.

The rearrangement links TRBV2 to TRBJ1-1; TRBD1 aligns across 9 bases. V trimming: 6 bases; J trimming: 5 bases; junction bases outside the gene matches: 10. The V gene's germline CDR1 is SNHLY and CDR2 FYNNEI. This CDR3 is 15 amino acids long. The CDR3 sequence: CASRGRTGEGTEAFF. The CDR3 bases are TGTGCCAGCAGGGGTCGGACAGGGGAGGGTACTGAAGCTTTCTTT.

CDR3 loop: CASSRTPGTGNTVHSPLHF. The CDR3 DNA is TGTGCCAGCAGCCGGACTCCCGGGACAGGGAATACCGTCCATTCACCCCTCCACTTT. The rearrangement links TRBV4-2 to TRBJ1-6, with TRBD1 matching over 9 bases. CDR3 length: 19 amino acids. V gave up 4 bases and J gave up 8 bases; unmatched junction bases: 18. The germline gives CDR1 LGHNA, CDR2 YNFKEQ.

The chain joins TRBV29-1 to TRBJ1-1, with TRBD1 matching over 10 bases. The CDR3 covers 14 residues. Germline V gene lookup returns CDR1 SQVTM and CDR2 ANQGSEA. V was clipped by 0 bases and J by 11 bases; unmatched bases: 9. Written as DNA, the CDR3 is TGCAGCGTTGAAGATCTGGGGACAGGGGTAGCGGCTTTCTTT. This codes for CSVEDLGTGVAAFF.

The DNA for the CDR3 is TGTGCCAGCAGTCTCTCACCTTATGGCACAGATACGCAGTATTTT. It yields the protein CASSLSPYGTDTQYF. The chain uses TRBV27 and TRBJ2-3, with D uncertain. Germline CDR1 and CDR2: MNHEY and SMNVEV (reference sequence). The CDR3 is 15 amino acids. V was shortened by 5 bases and J by 1 base, with 13 bases between the two germline ends.

This chain connects TRBV29-1 to TRBJ2-1; D not certain. V lost 4 bases and J lost 8, with 18 bases in between. The germline V gene has CDR1 SQVTM and CDR2 ANQGSEA. The CDR3 loop spans 14 amino acids. The CDR3 here is CSVGSLNRADEQFF. In nucleotides, the CDR3 is TGCAGCGTTGGGTCTCTCAATAGGGCCGATGAGCAGTTCTTC.

A few counts support this clone. The DNA for the CDR3 is TGTGCCAGCAGCTTGGGTGGGCTAGCTAGCGTTGAGCAGTTCTTC. Translation: CASSLGGLASVEQFF. The chain is built from TRBV11-2 and TRBJ2-1; possibly TRBD2 for D (6 bases). CDR1 SGHAT and CDR2 FQNNGV come from the germline V gene. Between the trimmed V and J ends, which lost 3 bases and 9 bases, there was a span of 18 bases. The CDR3 runs 15 residues.

The rearrangement joins TRBV25-1 to TRBJ2-7; D is unclear. This CDR3 is built from 14 residues. CDR1 is MGHDK and CDR2 is SYGVNS in the germline V gene. The V and J ends lost 6 bases and 2 bases respectively, with 14 bases between them. The CDR3 nucleotides are TGTGCCAGCAGGGGTCTCCGCCGACCCTACGAGCAGTACTTC. This codes for CASRGLRRPYEQYF.

Remarks on this clone: In the same sample, other DNA sequences code for this CDR3. This chain uses TRBV29-1 with TRBJ1-4, with 10 bases aligning to TRBD1. V lost 2 bases to trimming and J lost 7 bases; unmatched junction nucleotides: 1. Looked up from germline, CDR1 is SQVTM and CDR2 is ANQGSEA. The CDR3 length is 13 residues. As DNA, the CDR3 is TGCAGCGTTGAACGGGACAGGGGTGAAAAACTGTTTTTT. Its translation is CSVERDRGEKLFF.

This chain links TRBV28 with TRBJ2-5, with 10 nucleotides matching TRBD2. Germline-derived CDR1 and CDR2 are MDHEN and SYDVKM. This CDR3 is 15 amino acids long. Trimming at V came to 3 bases and at J to 5 bases, leaving 6 bases not matched to a gene. The CDR3 loop is CASSLPSGGGETQYF. The CDR3 region has the DNA TGTGCCAGCAGTTTGCCTAGCGGGGGCGGGGAGACCCAGTACTTC.